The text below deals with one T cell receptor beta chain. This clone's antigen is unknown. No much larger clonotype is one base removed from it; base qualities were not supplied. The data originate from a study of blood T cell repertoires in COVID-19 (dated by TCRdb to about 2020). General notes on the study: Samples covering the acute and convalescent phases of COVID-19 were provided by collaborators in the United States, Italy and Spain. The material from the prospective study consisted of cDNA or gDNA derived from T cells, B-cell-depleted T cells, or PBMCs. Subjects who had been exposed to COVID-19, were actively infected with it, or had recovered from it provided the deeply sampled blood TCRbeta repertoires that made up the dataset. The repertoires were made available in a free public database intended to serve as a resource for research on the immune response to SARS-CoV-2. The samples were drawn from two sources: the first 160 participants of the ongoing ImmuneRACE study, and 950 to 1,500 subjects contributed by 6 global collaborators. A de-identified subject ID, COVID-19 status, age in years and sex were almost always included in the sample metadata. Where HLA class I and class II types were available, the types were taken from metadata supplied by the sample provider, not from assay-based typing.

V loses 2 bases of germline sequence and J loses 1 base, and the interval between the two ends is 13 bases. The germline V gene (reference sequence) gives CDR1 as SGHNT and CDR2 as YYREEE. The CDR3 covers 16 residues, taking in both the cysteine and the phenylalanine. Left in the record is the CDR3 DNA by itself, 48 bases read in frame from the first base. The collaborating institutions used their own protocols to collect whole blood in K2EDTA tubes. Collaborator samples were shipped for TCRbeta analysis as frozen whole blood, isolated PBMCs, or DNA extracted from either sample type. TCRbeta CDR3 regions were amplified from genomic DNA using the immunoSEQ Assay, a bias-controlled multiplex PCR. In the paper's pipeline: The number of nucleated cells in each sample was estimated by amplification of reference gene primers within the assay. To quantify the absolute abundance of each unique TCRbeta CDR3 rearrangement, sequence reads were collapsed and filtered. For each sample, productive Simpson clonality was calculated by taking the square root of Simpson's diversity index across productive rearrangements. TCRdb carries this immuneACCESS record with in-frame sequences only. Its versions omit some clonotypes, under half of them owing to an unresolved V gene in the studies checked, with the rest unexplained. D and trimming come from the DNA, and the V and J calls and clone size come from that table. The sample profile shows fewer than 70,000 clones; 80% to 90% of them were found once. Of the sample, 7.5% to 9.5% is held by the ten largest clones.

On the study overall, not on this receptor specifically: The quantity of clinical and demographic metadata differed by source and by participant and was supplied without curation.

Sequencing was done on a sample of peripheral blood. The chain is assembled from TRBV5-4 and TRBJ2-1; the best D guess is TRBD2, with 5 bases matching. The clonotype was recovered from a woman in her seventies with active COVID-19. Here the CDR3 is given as CASSFRRTGSYNEQFF. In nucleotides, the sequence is TGTGCCAGCAGCTTTAGGAGAACGGGATCCTACAATGAGCAGTTCTTC.